The clone carrying this T cell receptor beta chain was seen many times. Antigen: not known. The data originate from a study of blood T cells in healthy people across ages. Study observations and caveats: Diversity was estimated from one million T cells, and these estimates were considered underestimates.

The CDR3 extends over 13 amino acids. Germline CDR1 is SGHDN and CDR2 is FVKESK. The V gene lost 4 bases and the J gene lost 4 bases, with 11 bases spanning the gap. Alongside a J-beta primer mix, a sample-barcoded 5' primer served in a second PCR lasting roughly 6 to 12 cycles. TCRdb called the 5' RACE reads again in MiXCR, with one record for every CDR3 protein. The sample carries around 800,000 distinct CDR3 sequences, about half recorded once. Sequenced material: blood. The chain recombines TRBV14 with TRBJ2-7, with D perhaps TRBD1 or TRBD2 (5 bases each). The origin of this receptor is an elderly man in good health. The CDR3 region is CASSRTWGYEQYF. The CDR3 DNA is TGTGCCAGCAGCCGGACCTGGGGGTACGAGCAGTACTTC.